This passage covers 8 T cell receptor beta chains from one sample sequenced in a study of cytomegalovirus exposure and HLA in healthy donors. Both 60 Vbeta primers and 13 Jbeta primers went into the PCR. The table came from immunoSEQ multiplex PCR; TCRdb's copy has only in-frame clones and leaves some out. This sample carries about 150,000 clones, about 83% of them seen once, and the ten largest clones take 10% to 15%. The sequencing input was PBMCs. Every receptor here comes from a man aged 40-49 years in good health and CMV-seropositive.

This clone came up a few times. The chain recombines TRBV25-1 with TRBJ2-1; TRBD2 matches at 8 bases. Losses at the gene ends were 1 base for V and 6 bases for J; bases not matched to a gene: 14. In germline, CDR1 is MGHDK, CDR2 SYGVNS. CDR3 length equals 18 residues. The CDR3 protein is CASSESQPRTSNSNEQFF. The CDR3 DNA follows: TGTGCCAGCAGTGAATCCCAACCCCGGACTAGCAACTCCAATGAGCAGTTCTTC.

The chain carries TRBV4-2 and TRBJ1-2; 8 bases fit TRBD1. Trimming removed 0 bases from V and 0 bases from J; junction bases left unmatched: 6. The CDR3 loop spans 17 amino acids. Germline-derived CDR1 and CDR2 are LGHNA and YNFKEQ. In DNA form, the CDR3 reads TGTGCCAGCAGCCAAGACCAGGGGGCGCTGACTAACTATGGCTACACCTTC. Amino acid sequence: CASSQDQGALTNYGYTF.

The chain recombines TRBV6-5 with TRBJ1-1; 9 nucleotides align to TRBD1. In germline, CDR1 is MNHEY, CDR2 SVGAGI. This CDR3 is 14 amino acids long. V shed 2 bases and J 4 bases; nucleotides not matched to a gene: 2. The CDR3 sequence is CASSYGQGSTEAFF. The CDR3 region has the DNA TGTGCCAGCAGTTACGGACAGGGGAGCACTGAAGCTTTCTTT.

The chain joins TRBV28 to TRBJ2-5, with D perhaps TRBD1 (6 bases). Germline-derived CDR1 and CDR2 are MDHEN and SYDVKM. The V end was cut by 5 bases, the J end by 7 bases, with 17 bases between. This CDR3 region has 14 residues. CDR3 region: CASSHHSGVGTQYF. DNA of the CDR3: TGTGCCAGCAGTCACCACTCAGGGGTAGGGACCCAGTACTTC.

The chain links TRBV5-1 to TRBJ2-5; D is perhaps TRBD2 (6 bases). V lost 0 bases, J lost 0 bases, and 12 bases lay in between. CDR3 length equals 16 residues. Germline V gene sequence: CDR1 SGHRS, CDR2 YFSETQ. The CDR3 reads CASSLGLGDYQETQYF. The DNA of the CDR3 is TGCGCCAGCAGCTTGGGGCTAGGGGACTACCAAGAGACCCAGTACTTC.

A single count supports this clone. The V and J genes are TRBV11-2 and TRBJ1-5; D unclear. Looked up from germline, CDR1 is SGHAT and CDR2 is FQNNGV. The CDR3 extends over 13 amino acids. Trimming pared 3 bases from V and 4 bases from J, leaving 7 bases between. CDR3 region: CASSLWENQPQHF. DNA for the CDR3: TGTGCCAGCAGCTTGTGGGAGAATCAGCCCCAGCATTTT.

The rearrangement uses TRBV5-8 and TRBJ2-2; D may be TRBD1 (6 bases). The germline CDR1 and CDR2 sequences are SGHTS and YDEGEE. Trimming shortened V by 5 bases and J by 6 bases, and 14 bases separated the two germline ends. The length of the CDR3 is 14 residues. CDR3 nucleotides: TGTGCCAGCAGGGTGAGGGGGAGTTCCGGGGAGCTGTTTTTT. Its protein product is CASRVRGSSGELFF. The full variable domain, in which reference TRBV5-8 and TRBJ2-2 provide the parts outside the CDR3, is EAGVTQSPTHLIKTRGQQATLRCSPISGHTSVYWYQQALGLGLQFLLWYDEGEERNRGNFPPRFSGRQFPNYSSELNVNALELEDSALYLCASRVRGSSGELFFGEGSRLTVL.

The genes are TRBV4-2 and TRBJ1-4; TRBD1 might be the D (5 bases). V lost 3 bases, J lost 1 base, and 18 bases lay in between. The V gene's germline CDR1 is LGHNA and CDR2 YNFKEQ. The CDR3 is 18 residues long. The CDR3 spells CASSQSSGRLGTNEKLFF. The DNA for the CDR3 is TGTGCCAGCAGCCAGTCTTCAGGGCGGTTAGGAACTAATGAAAAACTGTTTTTT.